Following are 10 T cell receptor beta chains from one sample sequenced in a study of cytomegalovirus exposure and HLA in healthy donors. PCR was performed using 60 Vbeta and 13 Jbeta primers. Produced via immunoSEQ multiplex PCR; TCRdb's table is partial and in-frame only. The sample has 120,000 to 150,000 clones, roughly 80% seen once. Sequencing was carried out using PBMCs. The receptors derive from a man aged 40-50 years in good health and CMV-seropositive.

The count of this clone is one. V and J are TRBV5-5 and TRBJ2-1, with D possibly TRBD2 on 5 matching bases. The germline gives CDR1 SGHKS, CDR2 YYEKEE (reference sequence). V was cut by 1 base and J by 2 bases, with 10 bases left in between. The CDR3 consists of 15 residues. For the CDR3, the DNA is TGTGCCAGCAGCTTGATAGCGTCTACCTACAATGAGCAGTTCTTC. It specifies CASSLIASTYNEQFF. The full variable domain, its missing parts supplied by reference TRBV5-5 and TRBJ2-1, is DAGVTQSPTHLIKTRGQQVTLRCSPISGHKSVSWYQQVLGQGPQFIFQYYEKEERGRGNFPDRFSARQFPNYSSELNVNALLLGDSALYLCASSLIASTYNEQFFGPGTRLTVL.

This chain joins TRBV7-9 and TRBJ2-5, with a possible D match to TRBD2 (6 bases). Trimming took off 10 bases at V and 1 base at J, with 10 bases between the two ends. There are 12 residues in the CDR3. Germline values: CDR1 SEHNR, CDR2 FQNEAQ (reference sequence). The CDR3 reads CATEGIQETQYF. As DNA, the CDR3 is TGTGCCACGGAGGGAATCCAAGAGACCCAGTACTTC.

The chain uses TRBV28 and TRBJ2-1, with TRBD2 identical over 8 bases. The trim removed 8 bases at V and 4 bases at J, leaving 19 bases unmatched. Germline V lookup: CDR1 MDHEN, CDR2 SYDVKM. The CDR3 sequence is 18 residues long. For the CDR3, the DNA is TGTGCCAGCGGCACCATAGCGGGAAGTGCCGTAGAATACAATGAGCAGTTCTTC. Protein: CASGTIAGSAVEYNEQFF.

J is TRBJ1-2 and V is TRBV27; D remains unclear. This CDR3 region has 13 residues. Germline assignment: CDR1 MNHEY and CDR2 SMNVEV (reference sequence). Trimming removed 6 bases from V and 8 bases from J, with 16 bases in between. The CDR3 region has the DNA TGTGCCAGCAGAACTCCTGGAGCTAGCGGCTACACCTTC. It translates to CASRTPGASGYTF.

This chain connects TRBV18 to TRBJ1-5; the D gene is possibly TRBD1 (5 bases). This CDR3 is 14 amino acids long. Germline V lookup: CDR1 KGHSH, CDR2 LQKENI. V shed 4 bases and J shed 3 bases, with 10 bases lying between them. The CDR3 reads CASSLTDTNQPQHF. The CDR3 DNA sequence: TGTGCCAGCTCACTAACGGACACCAATCAGCCCCAGCATTTT.

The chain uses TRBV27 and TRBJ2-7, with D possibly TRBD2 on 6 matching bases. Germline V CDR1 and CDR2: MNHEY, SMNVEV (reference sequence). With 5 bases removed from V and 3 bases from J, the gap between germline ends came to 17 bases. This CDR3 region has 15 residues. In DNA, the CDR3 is TGTGCCAGCAGTCCCGAACTAGCTGTCTACTACGAGCAGTACTTC. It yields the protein CASSPELAVYYEQYF.

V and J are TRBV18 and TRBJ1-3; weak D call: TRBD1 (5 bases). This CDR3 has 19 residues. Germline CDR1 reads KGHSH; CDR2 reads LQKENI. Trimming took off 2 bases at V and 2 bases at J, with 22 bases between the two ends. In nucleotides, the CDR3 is TGTGCCAGCTCACCAGGGACTCCTAATTTCGTGCTTCCTGGAAACACCATATATTTT. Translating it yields CASSPGTPNFVLPGNTIYF. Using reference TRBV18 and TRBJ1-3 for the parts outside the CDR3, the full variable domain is NAGVMQNPRHLVRRRGQEARLRCSPMKGHSHVYWYRQLPEEGLKFMVYLQKENIIDESGMPKERFSAEFPKEGPSILRIQQVVRGDSAAYFCASSPGTPNFVLPGNTIYFGEGSWLTVV.

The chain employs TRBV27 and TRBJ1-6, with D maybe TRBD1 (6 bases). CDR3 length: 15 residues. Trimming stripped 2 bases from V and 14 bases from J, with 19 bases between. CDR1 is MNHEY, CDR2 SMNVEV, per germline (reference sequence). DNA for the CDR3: TGTGCCAGCAGTTTAGAGTCCAACAGGGCGTCGGCCCTCCACTTT. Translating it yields CASSLESNRASALHF.

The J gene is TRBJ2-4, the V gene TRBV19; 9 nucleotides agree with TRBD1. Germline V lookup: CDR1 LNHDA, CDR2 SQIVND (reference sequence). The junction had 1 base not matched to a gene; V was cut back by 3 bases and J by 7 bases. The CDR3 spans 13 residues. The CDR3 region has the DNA TGTGCCAGTAGTATGGACAGGGGCAACATTCAGTACTTC. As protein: CASSMDRGNIQYF.

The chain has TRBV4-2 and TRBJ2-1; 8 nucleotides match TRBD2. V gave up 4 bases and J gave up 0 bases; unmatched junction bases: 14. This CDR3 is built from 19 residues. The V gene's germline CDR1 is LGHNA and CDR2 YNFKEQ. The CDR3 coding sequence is TGTGCCAGCAGCCCCCTTGCTCTAGCGGGCCAGAGCTCCTACAATGAGCAGTTCTTC. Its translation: CASSPLALAGQSSYNEQFF.